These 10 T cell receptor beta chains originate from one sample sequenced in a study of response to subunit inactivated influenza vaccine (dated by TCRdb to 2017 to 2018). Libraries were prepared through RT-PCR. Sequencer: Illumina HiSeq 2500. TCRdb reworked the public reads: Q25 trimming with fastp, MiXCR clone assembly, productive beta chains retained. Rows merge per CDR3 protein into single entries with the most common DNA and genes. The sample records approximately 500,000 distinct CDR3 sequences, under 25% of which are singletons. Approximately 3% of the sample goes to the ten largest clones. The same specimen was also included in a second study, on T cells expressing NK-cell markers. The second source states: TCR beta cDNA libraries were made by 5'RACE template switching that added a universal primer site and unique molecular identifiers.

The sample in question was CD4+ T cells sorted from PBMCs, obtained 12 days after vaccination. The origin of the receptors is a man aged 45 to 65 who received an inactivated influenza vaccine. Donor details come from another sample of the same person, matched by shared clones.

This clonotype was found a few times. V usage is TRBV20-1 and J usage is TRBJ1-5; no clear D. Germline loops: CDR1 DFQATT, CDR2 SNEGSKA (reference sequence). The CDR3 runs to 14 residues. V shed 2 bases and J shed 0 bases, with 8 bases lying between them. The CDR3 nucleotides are TGCAGTGCTAGAAGCGACAATAGCAATCAGCCCCAGCATTTT. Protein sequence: CSARSDNSNQPQHF.

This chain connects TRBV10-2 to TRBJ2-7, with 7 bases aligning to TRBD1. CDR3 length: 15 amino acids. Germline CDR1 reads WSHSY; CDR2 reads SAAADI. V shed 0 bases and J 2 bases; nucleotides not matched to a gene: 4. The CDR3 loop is CASSESRGSAYEQYF. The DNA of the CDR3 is TGCGCCAGCAGTGAGTCCAGGGGGTCAGCCTACGAGCAGTACTTC.

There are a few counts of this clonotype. CDR3 protein: CASSLNQGANNSPLHF. The CDR3 region has the DNA TGTGCCAGCAGCTTAAACCAGGGGGCCAATAATTCACCCCTCCACTTT. The rearrangement joins TRBV5-6 to TRBJ1-6; 8 positions match TRBD1. Per germline, CDR1 SGHDT and CDR2 YYEEEE. The V and J ends lost 2 bases and 5 bases, in that order; junction bases with no gene match: 6. The CDR3 spans 16 residues.

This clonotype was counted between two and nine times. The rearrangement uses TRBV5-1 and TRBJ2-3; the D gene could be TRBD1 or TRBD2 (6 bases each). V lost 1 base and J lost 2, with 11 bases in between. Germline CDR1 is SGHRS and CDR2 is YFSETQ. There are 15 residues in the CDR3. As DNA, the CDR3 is TGCGCCAGCAGCTTGTGGGGGGACAACACAGATACGCAGTATTTT. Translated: CASSLWGDNTDTQYF.

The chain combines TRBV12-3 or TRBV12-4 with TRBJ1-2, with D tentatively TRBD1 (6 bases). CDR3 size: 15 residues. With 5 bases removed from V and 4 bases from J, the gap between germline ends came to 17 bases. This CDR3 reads CASSPSGAAVYGYTF. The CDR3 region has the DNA TGTGCCAGCAGTCCATCAGGGGCCGCGGTCTATGGCTACACCTTC.

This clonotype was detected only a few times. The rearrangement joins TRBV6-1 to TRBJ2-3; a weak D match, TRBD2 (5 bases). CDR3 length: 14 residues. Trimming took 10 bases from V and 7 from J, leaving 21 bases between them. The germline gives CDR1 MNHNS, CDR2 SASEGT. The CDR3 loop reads CATAAGWPGYTQYF. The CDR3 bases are TGTGCCACCGCGGCGGGTTGGCCGGGGTATACGCAGTATTTT.

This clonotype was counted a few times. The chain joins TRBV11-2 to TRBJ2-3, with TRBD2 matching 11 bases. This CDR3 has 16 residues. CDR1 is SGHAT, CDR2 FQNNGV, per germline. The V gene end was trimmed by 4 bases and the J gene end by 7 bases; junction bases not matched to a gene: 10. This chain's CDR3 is CASSSLLAGGGNTQYF. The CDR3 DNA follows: TGTGCCAGCAGCTCCCTTCTAGCGGGGGGAGGAAATACGCAGTATTTT.

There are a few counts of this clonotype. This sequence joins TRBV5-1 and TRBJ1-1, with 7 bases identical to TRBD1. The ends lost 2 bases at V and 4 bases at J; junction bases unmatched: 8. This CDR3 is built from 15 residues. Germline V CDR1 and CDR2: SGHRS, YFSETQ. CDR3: CASSFSSPGGTEAFF. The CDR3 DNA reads TGCGCCAGCAGCTTTTCCTCACCAGGGGGCACTGAAGCTTTCTTT. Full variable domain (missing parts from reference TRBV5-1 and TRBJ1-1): KAGVTQTPRYLIKTRGQQVTLSCSPISGHRSVSWYQQTPGQGLQFLFEYFSETQRNKGNFPGRFSGRQFSNSRSEMNVSTLELGDSALYLCASSFSSPGGTEAFFGQGTRLTVV.

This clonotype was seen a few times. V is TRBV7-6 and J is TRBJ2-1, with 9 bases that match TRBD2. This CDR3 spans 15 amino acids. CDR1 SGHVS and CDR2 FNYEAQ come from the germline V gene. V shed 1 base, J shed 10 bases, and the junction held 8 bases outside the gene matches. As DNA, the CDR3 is TGTGCCAGCAGCTTAGACGCGGGGGGGCTGATGGAGCAGTTCTTC. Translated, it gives CASSLDAGGLMEQFF.

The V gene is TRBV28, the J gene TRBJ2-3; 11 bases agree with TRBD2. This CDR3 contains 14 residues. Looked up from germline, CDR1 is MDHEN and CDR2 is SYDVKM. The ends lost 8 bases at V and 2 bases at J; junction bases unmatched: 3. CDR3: CASRLAGITDTQYF. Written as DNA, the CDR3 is TGTGCCAGCCGACTAGCGGGGATCACAGATACGCAGTATTTT.